This T cell receptor (beta chain) was recovered during a study of T-cell memory formation after mild COVID-19. In TCRdb, the 5' RACE reads were re-called with MiXCR into one record per CDR3 protein. The sample lists 450,000 to 650,000 distinct CDR3 sequences; about a fifth were seen once. The study's findings and limits: Clones shrinking from day 15 to 85 showed even CD4/CD8 mixes; later expanders tilted CD4+.

Trimming at V came to 3 bases and at J to 3 bases, leaving 3 bases not matched to a gene. This CDR3 has 14 residues. Germline lookup yields CDR1 DFQATT and CDR2 SNEGSKA (reference sequence). This clonotype was observed at least ten times. Antigen: not known. The TCR was taken from an adult woman who had mild COVID-19 (a few samples of this study predate the infection). Cell type and time point are not known. Material: PBMCs or a T cell subset sorted from them (not recorded which). The J gene is TRBJ2-1, the V gene TRBV20-1; TRBD2 matches 9 bases. The CDR3 reads CSARTSGDYNEQFF. CDR3 in DNA: TGCAGTGCTAGGACTAGCGGAGACTACAATGAGCAGTTCTTC.